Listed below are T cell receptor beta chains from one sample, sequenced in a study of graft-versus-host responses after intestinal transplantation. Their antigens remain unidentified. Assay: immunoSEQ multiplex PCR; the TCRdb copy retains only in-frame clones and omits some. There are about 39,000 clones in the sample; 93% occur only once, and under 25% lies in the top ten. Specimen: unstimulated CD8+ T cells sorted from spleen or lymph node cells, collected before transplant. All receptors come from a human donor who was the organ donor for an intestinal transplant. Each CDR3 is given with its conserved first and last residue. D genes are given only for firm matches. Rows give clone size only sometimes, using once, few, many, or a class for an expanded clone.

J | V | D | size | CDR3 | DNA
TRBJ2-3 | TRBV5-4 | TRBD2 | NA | CASSLSAGDDTQYF | TGTGCCAGCAGCTTGTCAGCGGGAGATGATACGCAGTATTTT
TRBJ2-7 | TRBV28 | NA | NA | CASRPGLHYEQYF | TGTGCCAGCAGACCCGGACTTCACTACGAGCAGTACTTC
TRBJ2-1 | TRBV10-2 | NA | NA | CASSGPGSYNEQFF | TGCGCCAGCAGTGGCCCTGGCTCCTACAATGAGCAGTTCTTC
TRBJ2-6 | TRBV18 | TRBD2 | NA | CASSRLRGRESGANVLTF | TGTGCCAGCTCCCGGCTGCGGGGGAGGGAGTCTGGGGCCAACGTCCTGACTTTC
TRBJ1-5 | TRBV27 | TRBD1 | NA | CASSLQGGNQPQHF | TGTGCCAGCAGTCTACAGGGGGGCAATCAGCCCCAGCATTTT
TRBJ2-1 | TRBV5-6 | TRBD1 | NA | CASSAYPRDRAYNEQFF | TGTGCCAGCAGCGCGTACCCCCGGGACAGGGCTTACAATGAGCAGTTCTTC
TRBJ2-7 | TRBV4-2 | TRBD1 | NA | CASSQVGQGAYEQYF | TGTGCCAGCAGCCAAGTGGGACAGGGGGCCTACGAGCAGTACTTC
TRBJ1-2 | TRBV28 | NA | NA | CASSPRIEGDYGYTF | TGTGCCAGCAGTCCACGGATTGAGGGGGACTATGGCTACACCTTC
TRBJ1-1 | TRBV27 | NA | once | CASSSLPPHLNTEAFF | TGTGCCAGCAGTTCACTCCCCCCTCACCTGAACACTGAAGCTTTCTTT
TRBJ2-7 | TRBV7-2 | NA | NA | CASSWPGYEQYF | TGTGCCAGCAGCTGGCCGGGCTACGAGCAGTACTTC
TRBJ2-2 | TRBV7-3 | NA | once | CASSLTANTGELFF | TGTGCCAGCAGCTTAACAGCGAACACCGGGGAGCTGTTTTTT
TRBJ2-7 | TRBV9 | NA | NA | CASSVSQGGMYEQYF | TGTGCCAGCAGCGTATCCCAGGGGGGCATGTACGAGCAGTACTTC
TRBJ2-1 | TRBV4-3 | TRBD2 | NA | CASSQVIAGGQFF | TGCGCCAGCAGCCAAGTTATCGCGGGAGGACAGTTCTTC
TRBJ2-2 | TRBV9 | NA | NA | CASSVAGTGNTGELFF | TGTGCCAGCAGCGTAGCAGGAACCGGGAACACCGGGGAGCTGTTTTTT
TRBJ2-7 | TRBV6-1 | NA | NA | CASSEVRYSYEQYF | TGTGCCAGCAGTGAGGTTCGCTACTCCTACGAGCAGTACTTC
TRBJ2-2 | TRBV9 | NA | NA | CASSVAPRQANTGELFF | TGTGCCAGCAGCGTCGCCCCCCGACAGGCGAACACCGGGGAGCTGTTTTTT
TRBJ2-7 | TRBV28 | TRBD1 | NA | CASSTGVPTYEQYF | TGTGCCAGCAGTACAGGGGTCCCGACCTACGAGCAGTACTTC
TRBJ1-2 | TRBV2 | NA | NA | CASSEVQYYGYTF | TGTGCCAGCAGTGAAGTTCAGTACTATGGCTACACCTTC
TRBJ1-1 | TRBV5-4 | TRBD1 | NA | CASSLRGQLNTEAFF | TGTGCCAGCAGCTTGAGGGGACAGTTGAACACTGAAGCTTTCTTT
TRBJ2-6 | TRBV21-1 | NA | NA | CASSMEYSGANVLTF | TGTGCCAGCAGCATGGAGTACTCTGGGGCCAACGTCCTGACTTTC
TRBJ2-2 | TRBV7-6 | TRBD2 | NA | CASSLPAGTTNTGELFF | TGTGCCAGCAGCTTGCCGGCCGGGACTACTAACACCGGGGAGCTGTTTTTT
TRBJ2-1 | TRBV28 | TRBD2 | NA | CASSLMTSGTLNEQFF | TGTGCCAGCAGTTTAATGACTAGCGGGACTTTGAATGAGCAGTTCTTC
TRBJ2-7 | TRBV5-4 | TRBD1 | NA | CASSLDGTGLYEQYF | TGTGCCAGCAGCTTGGACGGGACAGGGTTATACGAGCAGTACTTC